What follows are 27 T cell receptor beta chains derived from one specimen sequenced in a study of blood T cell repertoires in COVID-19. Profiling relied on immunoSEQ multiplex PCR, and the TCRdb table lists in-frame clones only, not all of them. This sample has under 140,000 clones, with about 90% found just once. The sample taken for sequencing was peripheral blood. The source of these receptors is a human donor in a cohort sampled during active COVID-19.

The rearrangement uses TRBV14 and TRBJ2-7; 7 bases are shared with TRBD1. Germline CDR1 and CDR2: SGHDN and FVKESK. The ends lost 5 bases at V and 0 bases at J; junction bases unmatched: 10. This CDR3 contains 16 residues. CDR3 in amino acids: CASSIPGTASSYEQYF. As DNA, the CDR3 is TGTGCCAGCAGCATTCCCGGGACAGCAAGCTCCTACGAGCAGTACTTC.

For the CDR3, the DNA is TGTGCCAGCTCACCGGGGGGGGCAGTTTACCAAGAGACCCAGTACTTC. Protein: CASSPGGAVYQETQYF. The chain is built from TRBV18 and TRBJ2-5, with D maybe TRBD2 (7 bases). V lost 3 bases and J 0 bases, leaving 14 bases between the germline ends. In germline, CDR1 is KGHSH, CDR2 LQKENI. The CDR3 is made up of 16 amino acids.

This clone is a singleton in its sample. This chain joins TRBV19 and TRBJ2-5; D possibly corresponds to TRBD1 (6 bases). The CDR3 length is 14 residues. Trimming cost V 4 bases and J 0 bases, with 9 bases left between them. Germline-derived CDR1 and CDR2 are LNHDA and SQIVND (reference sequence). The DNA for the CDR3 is TGTGCCAGTAGTACCCGGGACAACCAAGAGACCCAGTACTTC. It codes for CASSTRDNQETQYF.

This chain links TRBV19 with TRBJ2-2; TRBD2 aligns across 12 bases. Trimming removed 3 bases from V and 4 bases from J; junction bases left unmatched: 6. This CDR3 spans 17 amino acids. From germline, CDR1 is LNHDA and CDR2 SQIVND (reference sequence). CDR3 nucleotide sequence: TGTGCCAGTAGTATCCCACTAGCGGGAGGCGGCACCGGGGAGCTGTTTTTT. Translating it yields CASSIPLAGGGTGELFF.

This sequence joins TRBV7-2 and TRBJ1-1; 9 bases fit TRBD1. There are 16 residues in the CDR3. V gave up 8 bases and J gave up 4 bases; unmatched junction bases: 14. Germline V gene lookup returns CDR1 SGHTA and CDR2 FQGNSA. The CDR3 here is CASGLGPGQGRTEAFF. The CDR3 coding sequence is TGTGCCAGCGGCCTAGGTCCGGGACAGGGTCGCACTGAAGCTTTCTTT.

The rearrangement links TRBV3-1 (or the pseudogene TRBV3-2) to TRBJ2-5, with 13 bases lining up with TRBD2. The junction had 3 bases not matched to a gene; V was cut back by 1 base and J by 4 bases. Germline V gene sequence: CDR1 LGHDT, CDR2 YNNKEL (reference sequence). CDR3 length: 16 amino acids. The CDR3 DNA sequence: TGTGCCAGCAGCCAAGTTTGGACTAGCGGGGGAGAGACCCAGTACTTC. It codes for CASSQVWTSGGETQYF.

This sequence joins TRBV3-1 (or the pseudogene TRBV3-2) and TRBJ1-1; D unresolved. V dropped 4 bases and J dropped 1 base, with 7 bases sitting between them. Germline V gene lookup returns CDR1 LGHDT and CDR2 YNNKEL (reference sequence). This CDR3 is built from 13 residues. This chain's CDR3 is CASSPRKNTEAFF. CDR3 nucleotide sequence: TGTGCCAGCAGCCCGAGGAAGAACACTGAAGCTTTCTTT.

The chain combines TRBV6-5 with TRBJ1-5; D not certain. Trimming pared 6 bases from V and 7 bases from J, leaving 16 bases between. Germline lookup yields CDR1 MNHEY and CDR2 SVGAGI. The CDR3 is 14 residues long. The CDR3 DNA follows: TGTGCCAGCAGGACCGGAGGGATCGTACAGCCCCAGCATTTT. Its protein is CASRTGGIVQPQHF.

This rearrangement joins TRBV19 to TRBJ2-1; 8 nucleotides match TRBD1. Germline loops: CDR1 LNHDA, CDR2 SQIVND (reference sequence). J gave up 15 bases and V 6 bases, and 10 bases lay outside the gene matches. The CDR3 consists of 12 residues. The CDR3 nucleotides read TGTGCCAGTAGGACGGACAGGGTAATTTGGTTCTTC. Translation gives CASRTDRVIWFF.

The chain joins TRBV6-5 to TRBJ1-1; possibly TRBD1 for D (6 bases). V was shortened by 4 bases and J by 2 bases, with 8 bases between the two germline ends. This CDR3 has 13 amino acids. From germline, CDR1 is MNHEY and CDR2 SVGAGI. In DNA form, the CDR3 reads TGTGCCAGCAGTTTACAGGGAAACACTGAAGCTTTCTTT. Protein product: CASSLQGNTEAFF.

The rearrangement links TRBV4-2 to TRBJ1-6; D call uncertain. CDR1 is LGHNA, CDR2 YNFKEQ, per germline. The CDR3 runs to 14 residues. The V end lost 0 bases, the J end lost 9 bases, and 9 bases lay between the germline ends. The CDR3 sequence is CASSQERFSSPLHF. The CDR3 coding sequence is TGTGCCAGCAGCCAAGAGAGGTTTAGTTCACCCCTCCACTTT.

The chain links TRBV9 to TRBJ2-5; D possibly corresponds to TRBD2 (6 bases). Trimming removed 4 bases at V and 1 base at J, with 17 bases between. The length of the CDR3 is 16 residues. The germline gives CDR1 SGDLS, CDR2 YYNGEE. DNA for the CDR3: TGTGCCAGCAGCCCAGCGAAATTTAGCGGCCAAGAGACCCAGTACTTC. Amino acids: CASSPAKFSGQETQYF.

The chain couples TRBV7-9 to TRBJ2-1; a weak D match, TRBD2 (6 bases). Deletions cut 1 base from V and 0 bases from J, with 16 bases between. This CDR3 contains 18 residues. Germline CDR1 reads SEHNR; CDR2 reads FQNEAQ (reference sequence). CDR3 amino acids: CASSLGGGALSSYNEQFF. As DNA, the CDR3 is TGTGCCAGCAGCTTAGGGGGCGGGGCCCTAAGCTCCTACAATGAGCAGTTCTTC.

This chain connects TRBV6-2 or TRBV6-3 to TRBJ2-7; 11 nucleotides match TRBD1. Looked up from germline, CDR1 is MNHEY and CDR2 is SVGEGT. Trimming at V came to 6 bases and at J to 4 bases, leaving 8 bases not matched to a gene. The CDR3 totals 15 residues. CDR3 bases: TGTGCCAGCAGCCTCGGACAGGGGGCTTCTTACGAGCAGTACTTC. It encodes CASSLGQGASYEQYF.

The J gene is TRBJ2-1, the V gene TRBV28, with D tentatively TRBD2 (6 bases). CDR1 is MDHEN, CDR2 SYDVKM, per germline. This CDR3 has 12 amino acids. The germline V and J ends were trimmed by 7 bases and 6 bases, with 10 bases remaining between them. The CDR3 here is CASTEGVNEQFF. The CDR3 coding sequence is TGTGCCAGCACGGAGGGTGTCAATGAGCAGTTCTTC.

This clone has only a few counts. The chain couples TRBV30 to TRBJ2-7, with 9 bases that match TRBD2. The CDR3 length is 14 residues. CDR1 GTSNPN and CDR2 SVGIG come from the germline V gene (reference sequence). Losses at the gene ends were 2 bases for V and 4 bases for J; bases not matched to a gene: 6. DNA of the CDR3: TGTGCCTGGAGTCTCGGCGGGGGGGCTTACGAGCAGTACTTC. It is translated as CAWSLGGGAYEQYF.

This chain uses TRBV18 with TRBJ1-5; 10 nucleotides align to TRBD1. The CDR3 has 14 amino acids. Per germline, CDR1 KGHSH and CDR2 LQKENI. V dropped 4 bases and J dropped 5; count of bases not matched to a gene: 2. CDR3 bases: TGTGCCAGCTCACGGGACAGGGGTTATCAGCCCCAGCATTTT. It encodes CASSRDRGYQPQHF.

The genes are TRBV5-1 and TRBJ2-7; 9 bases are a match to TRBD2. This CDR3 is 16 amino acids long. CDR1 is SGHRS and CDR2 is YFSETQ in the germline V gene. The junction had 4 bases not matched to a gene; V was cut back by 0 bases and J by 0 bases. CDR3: CASSLAVRGGSYEQYF. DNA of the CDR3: TGCGCCAGCAGCTTGGCCGTGCGGGGGGGCTCCTACGAGCAGTACTTC.

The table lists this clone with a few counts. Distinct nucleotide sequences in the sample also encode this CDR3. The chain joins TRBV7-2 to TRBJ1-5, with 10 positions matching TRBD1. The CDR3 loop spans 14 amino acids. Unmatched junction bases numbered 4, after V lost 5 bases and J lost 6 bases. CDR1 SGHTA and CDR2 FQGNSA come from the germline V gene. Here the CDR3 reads CASSRDRGRQPQHF. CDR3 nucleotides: TGTGCCAGCAGCCGGGACAGGGGACGTCAGCCCCAGCATTTT.

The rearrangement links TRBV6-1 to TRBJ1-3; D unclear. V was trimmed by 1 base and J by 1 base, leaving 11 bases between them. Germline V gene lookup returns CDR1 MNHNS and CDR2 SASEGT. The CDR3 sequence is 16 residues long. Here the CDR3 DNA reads TGTGCCAGCAGTGAAGATGAGGGCCGATCTGGAAACACCATATATTTT. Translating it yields CASSEDEGRSGNTIYF.

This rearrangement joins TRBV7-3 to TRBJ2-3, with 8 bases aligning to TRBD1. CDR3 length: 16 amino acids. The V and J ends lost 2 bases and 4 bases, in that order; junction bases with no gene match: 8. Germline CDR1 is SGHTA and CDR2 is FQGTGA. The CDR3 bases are TGTGCCAGCAGCTTAGCCGGGACAGGAGACGCAGATACGCAGTATTTT. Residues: CASSLAGTGDADTQYF.

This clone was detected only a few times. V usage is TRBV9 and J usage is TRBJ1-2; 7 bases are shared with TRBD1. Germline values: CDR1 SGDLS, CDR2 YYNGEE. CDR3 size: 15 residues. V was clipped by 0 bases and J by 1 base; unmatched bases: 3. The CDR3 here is CASSVVYRGNYGYTF. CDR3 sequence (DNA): TGTGCCAGCAGCGTAGTCTACAGGGGTAACTATGGCTACACCTTC.

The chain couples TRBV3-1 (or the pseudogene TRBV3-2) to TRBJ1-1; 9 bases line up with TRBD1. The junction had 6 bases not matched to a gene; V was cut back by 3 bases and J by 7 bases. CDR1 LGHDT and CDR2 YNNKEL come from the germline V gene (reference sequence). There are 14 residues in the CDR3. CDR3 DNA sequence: TGTGCCAGCAGCCATTGGACAGGGGCAAATGAAGCTTTCTTT. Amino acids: CASSHWTGANEAFF.

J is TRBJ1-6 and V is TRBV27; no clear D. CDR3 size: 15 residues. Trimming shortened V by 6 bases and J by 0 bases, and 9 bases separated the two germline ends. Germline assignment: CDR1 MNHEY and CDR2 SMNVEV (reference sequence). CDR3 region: CASSSLSSYNSPLHF. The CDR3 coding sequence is TGTGCCAGCAGCTCCTTGAGCTCCTATAATTCACCCCTCCACTTT.

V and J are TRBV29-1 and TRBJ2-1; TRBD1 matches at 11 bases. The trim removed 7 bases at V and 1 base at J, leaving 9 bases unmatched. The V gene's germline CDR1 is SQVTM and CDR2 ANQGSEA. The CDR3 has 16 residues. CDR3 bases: TGCAGCGCCCGGACAGGGGGCCACGTATCCTACAATGAGCAGTTCTTC. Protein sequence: CSARTGGHVSYNEQFF.

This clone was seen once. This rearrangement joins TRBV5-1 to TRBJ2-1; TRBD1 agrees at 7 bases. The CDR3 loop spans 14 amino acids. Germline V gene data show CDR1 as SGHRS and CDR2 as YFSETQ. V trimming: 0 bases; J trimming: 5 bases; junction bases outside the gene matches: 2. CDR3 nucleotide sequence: TGCGCCAGCAGCTTGGAGACAGGGAACAATGAGCAGTTCTTC. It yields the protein CASSLETGNNEQFF.

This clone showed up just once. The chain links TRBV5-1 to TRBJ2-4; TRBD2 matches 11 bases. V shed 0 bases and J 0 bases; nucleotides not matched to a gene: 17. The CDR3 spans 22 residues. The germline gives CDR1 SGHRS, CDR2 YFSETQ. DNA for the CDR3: TGCGCCAGCAGCTTGGGGTCTAGCGGGGGGCACCAAATAACCATAGCCAAAAACATTCAGTACTTC. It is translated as CASSLGSSGGHQITIAKNIQYF. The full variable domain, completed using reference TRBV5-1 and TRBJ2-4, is KAGVTQTPRYLIKTRGQQVTLSCSPISGHRSVSWYQQTPGQGLQFLFEYFSETQRNKGNFPGRFSGRQFSNSRSEMNVSTLELGDSALYLCASSLGSSGGHQITIAKNIQYFGAGTRLSVL.